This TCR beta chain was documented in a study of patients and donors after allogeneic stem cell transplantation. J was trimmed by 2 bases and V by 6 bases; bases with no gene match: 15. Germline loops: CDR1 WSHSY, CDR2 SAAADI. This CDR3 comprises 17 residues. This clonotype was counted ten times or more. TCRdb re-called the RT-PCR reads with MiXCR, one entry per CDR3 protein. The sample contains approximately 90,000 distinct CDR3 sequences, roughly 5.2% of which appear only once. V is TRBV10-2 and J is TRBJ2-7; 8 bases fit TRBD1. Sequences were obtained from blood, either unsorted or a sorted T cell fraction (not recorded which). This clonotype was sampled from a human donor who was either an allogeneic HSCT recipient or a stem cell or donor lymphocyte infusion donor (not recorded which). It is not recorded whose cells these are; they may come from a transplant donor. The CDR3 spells CASSSSDRAKYTYEQYF. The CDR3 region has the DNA TGCGCCAGCAGCTCCTCGGACAGGGCAAAATACACCTACGAGCAGTACTTC.